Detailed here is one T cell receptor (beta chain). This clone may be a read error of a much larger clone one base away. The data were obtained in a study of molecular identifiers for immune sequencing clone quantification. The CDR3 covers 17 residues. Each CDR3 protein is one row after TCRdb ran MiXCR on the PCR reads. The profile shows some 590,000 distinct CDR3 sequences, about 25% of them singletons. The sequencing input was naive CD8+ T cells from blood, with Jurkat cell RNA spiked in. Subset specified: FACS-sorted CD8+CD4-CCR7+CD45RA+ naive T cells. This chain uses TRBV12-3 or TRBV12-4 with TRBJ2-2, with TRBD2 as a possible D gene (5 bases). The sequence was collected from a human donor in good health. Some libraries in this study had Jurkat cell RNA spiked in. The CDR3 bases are TGTGTCAGCAGTTTAGCGAATGAGGGAGTGAGGACCGGGGAGCTGTTTTTT. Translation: CVSSLANEGVRTGELFF.